The 22 T cell receptor beta chains in this list originate from one sample, sequenced in a study of blood T cell repertoires in COVID-19. Sequencing was performed with immunoSEQ multiplex PCR; in TCRdb, only in-frame clones are kept and a portion is missing. In the table there are 100,000 to 150,000 clones, roughly nine tenths of which are singletons. The sample comprised peripheral blood. These receptor sequences come from a man aged 55 to 69 with COVID-19, enrolled during active disease.

The chain joins TRBV7-9 to TRBJ2-3; D might be TRBD1 (6 bases). This CDR3 region has 15 residues. CDR1 and CDR2 from the germline V gene are SEHNR and FQNEAQ (reference sequence). V was trimmed by 4 bases and J by 3 bases, leaving 14 bases between them. Written as DNA, the CDR3 is TGTGCCAGCAGCTCAAGCGGAAGGGGGACAGATACGCAGTATTTT. Its translation is CASSSSGRGTDTQYF.

The rearrangement links TRBV6-2 or TRBV6-3 to TRBJ1-5, with D maybe TRBD1 (6 bases). Trimming removed 11 bases at V and 0 bases at J, with 17 bases between. Germline V gene data show CDR1 as MNHEY and CDR2 as SVGEGT. The CDR3 covers 15 residues. CDR3 in DNA: TGTGCCTCCAGCCGGCGGACAGATAGCAATCAGCCCCAGCATTTT. Translation: CASSRRTDSNQPQHF.

The gene calls are TRBV28 and TRBJ1-1; a weak D match, TRBD1 (5 bases). The germline V and J ends were trimmed by 7 bases and 5 bases, with 14 bases remaining between them. Germline CDR1 is MDHEN and CDR2 is SYDVKM. The CDR3 length is 13 residues. The CDR3 DNA is TGTGCCAGCACCTCGGGAGGGGAAACTGAAGCTTTCTTT. This codes for CASTSGGETEAFF.

The chain joins TRBV24-1 to TRBJ2-4; D call uncertain. The germline V and J ends were trimmed by 1 base and 8 bases, with 8 bases remaining between them. In germline, CDR1 is KGHDR, CDR2 SFDVKD. The CDR3 has 13 residues. The DNA for the CDR3 is TGTGCCACCAGTGATTTCAACGGTCACATTCAGTACTTC. Amino acids: CATSDFNGHIQYF.

V gene TRBV25-1 combines with J gene TRBJ1-6, with 8 bases that match TRBD1. Losses at the gene ends were 1 base for V and 9 bases for J; bases not matched to a gene: 5. Per the germline V gene, CDR1 is MGHDK and CDR2 is SYGVNS. The CDR3 sequence is 15 residues long. CDR3 nucleotides: TGTGCCAGCAGTGAATCAGGGGGCGAGCGTTCACCCCTCCACTTT. It translates to CASSESGGERSPLHF.

The DNA of the CDR3 is TGTGCCAGCAGTGAAGCGGTCACAGGGGGCACTGAAGCTTTCTTT. Protein sequence: CASSEAVTGGTEAFF. The chain joins TRBV2 to TRBJ1-1; 8 bases line up with TRBD1. CDR1 and CDR2 from the germline V gene are SNHLY and FYNNEI. After removal of 0 bases from V and 4 bases from J, the junction contained 4 bases not matched to a gene. The CDR3 is 15 amino acids.

The V and J genes are TRBV15 and TRBJ2-5, with a tentative D call TRBD2 (6 bases). Between the trimmed V and J ends, which lost 0 bases and 4 bases, there was a span of 12 bases. This CDR3 has 15 amino acids. Germline CDR1 is LNHNV and CDR2 is YYDKDF (reference sequence). The CDR3 nucleotides are TGTGCCACCAGCAGAGACGCAGTCGGGGGAGAGACCCAGTACTTC. Protein product: CATSRDAVGGETQYF.

This chain joins TRBV3-1 (or the pseudogene TRBV3-2) and TRBJ1-6, with 10 bases aligning to TRBD1. Germline V gene lookup returns CDR1 LGHDT and CDR2 YNNKEL (reference sequence). V lost 4 bases, J lost 10 bases, and 10 bases stayed unmatched. CDR3 size: 16 residues. The CDR3 reads CASSPNRDRGGSPLHF. The CDR3 DNA reads as TGTGCCAGCAGCCCTAATCGGGACAGGGGAGGCTCACCCCTCCACTTT.

Here the CDR3 reads CASSLGLATYEQYF. CDR3 in DNA: TGCGCCAGCAGCTTGGGACTAGCGACCTACGAGCAGTACTTC. V and J are TRBV5-1 and TRBJ2-7, with 8 bases aligning to TRBD2. The germline gives CDR1 SGHRS, CDR2 YFSETQ. CDR3 length: 14 residues. V lost 0 bases, J lost 2 bases, and 1 base stayed unmatched.

This clone was seen only a few times. This rearrangement joins TRBV4-3 to TRBJ1-6; unclear D gene. CDR1 and CDR2 from the germline V gene are LGHNA and YSLEER. Between the trimmed V and J ends, which lost 4 bases and 10 bases, there was a span of 14 bases. The CDR3 has 14 amino acids. The CDR3 spells CASSLARGSSPLHF. The DNA for the CDR3 is TGCGCCAGCAGCCTCGCCCGGGGAAGCTCACCCCTCCACTTT.

CDR3 amino acids: CASSQDPSSGNTIYF. CDR3 coding DNA: TGTGCCAGCAGCCAAGATCCCAGCTCTGGAAACACCATATATTTT. The rearrangement links TRBV3-1 (or the pseudogene TRBV3-2) to TRBJ1-3; no definite D call. There are 15 residues in the CDR3. V was shortened by 0 bases and J by 0 bases, with 6 bases between the two germline ends. The germline V gene has CDR1 LGHDT and CDR2 YNNKEL (reference sequence).

This chain joins TRBV5-1 and TRBJ1-2; no clear D. The CDR3 consists of 12 residues. V shed 2 bases and J shed 6 bases, with 8 bases lying between them. The germline V gene encodes CDR1 SGHRS and CDR2 YFSETQ. The CDR3 region is CASSLNGNGYTF. Written as DNA, the CDR3 is TGCGCCAGCAGCTTAAACGGGAATGGCTACACCTTC.

V usage is TRBV5-4 and J usage is TRBJ1-2; the D gene is possibly TRBD1 (5 bases). V lost 0 bases, J lost 5 bases, and 14 bases lay in between. Germline V lookup: CDR1 SGHNT, CDR2 YYREEE (reference sequence). CDR3 length: 15 residues. The CDR3 DNA is TGTGCCAGCAGCTTGGGGGGGAGGTCGTTTTATGGCTACACCTTC. Residues: CASSLGGRSFYGYTF.

The gene calls are TRBV4-3 and TRBJ1-6; 9 positions agree with TRBD1. Germline lookup yields CDR1 LGHNA and CDR2 YSLEER. V lost 1 base, J lost 8 bases, and 15 bases stayed unmatched. The CDR3 loop spans 19 amino acids. CDR3 bases: TGCGCCAGCAGCCAAGCCACGGCCGGACAGGGGATTATGGATTCACCCCTCCACTTT. Translating gives CASSQATAGQGIMDSPLHF.

The chain joins TRBV7-9 to TRBJ2-7; 8 nucleotides match TRBD2. Unmatched junction bases numbered 5, after V lost 1 base and J lost 6 bases. This CDR3 is built from 14 residues. Per the germline V gene, CDR1 is SEHNR and CDR2 is FQNEAQ (reference sequence). The CDR3 here is CASSLGTSSGEQYF. CDR3 coding DNA: TGTGCCAGCAGCTTAGGGACTAGCTCCGGCGAGCAGTACTTC.

In this sample, this clone turned up a few times. The chain joins TRBV7-8 to TRBJ1-1, with 7 bases that match TRBD1. Germline values: CDR1 SGHVS, CDR2 FQNEAQ. The CDR3 consists of 16 residues. The trim removed 2 bases at V and 1 base at J, leaving 7 bases unmatched. CDR3 amino acids: CASSLSGGRRNTEAFF. The DNA of the CDR3 is TGTGCCAGCAGCTTATCAGGGGGACGTAGGAACACTGAAGCTTTCTTT.

The chain couples TRBV7-3 to TRBJ1-1, with D perhaps matching TRBD1 (6 bases). The germline V and J ends were trimmed by 1 base and 5 bases, with 14 bases remaining between them. The CDR3 loop spans 15 amino acids. Germline V gene data show CDR1 as SGHTA and CDR2 as FQGTGA. The DNA for the CDR3 is TGTGCCAGCAGCTTAATCAGTAAGGGGGTGACTGAAGCTTTCTTT. It codes for CASSLISKGVTEAFF.

Only a few counts were recorded for this clone. The chain recombines TRBV5-4 with TRBJ2-1; maybe TRBD1 (5 bases). Germline-derived CDR1 and CDR2 are SGHNT and YYREEE (reference sequence). This CDR3 comprises 11 residues. The V end lost 4 bases, the J end lost 7 bases, and 6 bases lay between the germline ends. CDR3 in DNA: TGTGCCAGCAGCAAGGGGAATGAGCAGTTCTTC. Encoded protein: CASSKGNEQFF.

The CDR3 region is CASSEWGGPYNEQFF. The CDR3 DNA reads as TGTGCCAGCAGTGAATGGGGGGGACCCTACAATGAGCAGTTCTTC. The rearrangement uses TRBV25-1 and TRBJ2-1; 7 positions agree with TRBD2. V shed 1 base and J 2 bases; nucleotides not matched to a gene: 2. The length of the CDR3 is 15 residues. Germline V CDR1 and CDR2: MGHDK, SYGVNS.

The chain combines TRBV20-1 with TRBJ1-2, with TRBD1 matching 7 bases. The V segment lost 5 bases and the J segment 7 bases; nucleotides outside the gene matches: 4. In germline, CDR1 is DFQATT, CDR2 SNEGSKA (reference sequence). This CDR3 contains 11 residues. This chain's CDR3 is CSAQTGSGYTF. Written as DNA, the CDR3 is TGCAGTGCTCAGACAGGGTCTGGCTACACCTTC.

The V and J genes are TRBV11-2 and TRBJ2-2, with 9 nucleotides matching TRBD2. J was trimmed by 0 bases and V by 4 bases; bases with no gene match: 12. CDR3 length: 19 amino acids. Germline values: CDR1 SGHAT, CDR2 FQNNGV. The CDR3 region is CASSSNGASGTSNTGELFF. CDR3 in DNA: TGTGCCAGCAGCTCCAATGGGGCTAGCGGGACTTCGAACACCGGGGAGCTGTTTTTT.

V usage is TRBV14 and J usage is TRBJ2-2; D remains unclear. Looked up from germline, CDR1 is SGHDN and CDR2 is FVKESK. V gave up 4 bases and J gave up 0 bases, with 12 bases separating them. This CDR3 is 16 amino acids long. CDR3 bases: TGTGCCAGCAGCCCTACCGATGGAGCGAACACCGGGGAGCTGTTTTTT. Encoded protein: CASSPTDGANTGELFF.